These T cell receptor beta chains were read from a single sample in a study of cytomegalovirus exposure and HLA in healthy donors. Here immunoSEQ multiplex PCR was the method, and the copy in TCRdb shows in-frame clones only, minus some. The profile covers 140,000 to 150,000 clones, with about two thirds appearing a single time and about 4.5% taken by the ten largest. Material: PBMCs. These receptors came from a man in his fifties or sixties in good health and CMV-seronegative. CDR3s include the opening cysteine and the closing phenylalanine or tryptophan. D genes are given only for firm matches. Clone sizes are given selectively: once, few, many, or a class where the clone is expanded.

j_call,clone_size,v_call,d_call,cdr3_nt,cdr3_aa
TRBJ1-2,few,TRBV6-1,TRBD1,TGTGCCAGCAGAGAGACAGGGCCCTATGGCTACACCTTC,CASRETGPYGYTF
TRBJ2-7,NA,TRBV2,NA,TGTGCCAGCAGTGAATTAACCACTCGGTCGTACGAGCAGTACTTC,CASSELTTRSYEQYF
TRBJ2-7,NA,TRBV11-3,TRBD2,TGTGCCAGCAGCTCTGGACTAGAAAGTTACTACGAGCAGTACTTC,CASSSGLESYYEQYF
TRBJ1-2,NA,TRBV7-9,NA,TGTGCCAGCAGCATCCCCGGGACTAAGCAAGACTATGGCTACACCTTC,CASSIPGTKQDYGYTF
TRBJ2-5,NA,TRBV7-6,NA,TGTGCCAGCAGCAAACAGGGAGTGGAGACCCAGTACTTC,CASSKQGVETQYF
TRBJ2-7,NA,TRBV5-1,NA,TGCGCCAGCAGCTTAGGCAGGGGCGACGAGCAGTACTTC,CASSLGRGDEQYF
TRBJ1-3,NA,TRBV2,NA,TGTGCCAGCAGTGTTGGCAGCTCTGGAAACACCATATATTTT,CASSVGSSGNTIYF
TRBJ2-5,few,TRBV29-1,TRBD1,TGCAGCGTCGGACAGGGGGATAGAGAGACCCAGTACTTC,CSVGQGDRETQYF
TRBJ1-1,NA,TRBV2,TRBD1,TGTGCCAGCAGTAGAGGACAGGGTCTCATGAACACTGAAGCTTTCTTT,CASSRGQGLMNTEAFF
TRBJ2-1,few,TRBV5-6,TRBD2,TGTGCCAGCAGCCTTAGCGGGAGGGGGTACAATGAGCAGTTCTTC,CASSLSGRGYNEQFF
TRBJ1-1,NA,TRBV5-1,TRBD1,TGCGCCAGCAGCTCGGGACAGCTCTCTGAAGCTTTCTTT,CASSSGQLSEAFF
TRBJ1-2,NA,TRBV29-1,NA,TGCAGCGTTGTTGAGGGGGATGGCTACACCTTC,CSVVEGDGYTF
TRBJ1-2,NA,TRBV9,TRBD1,TGTGCCAGCAGCGGAGGACAGGGAGACTATGGCTACACCTTC,CASSGGQGDYGYTF
TRBJ1-5,NA,TRBV30,TRBD1,TGTGCCTGGAGTGTACGGACAGGGCCACAGCCCCAGCATTTT,CAWSVRTGPQPQHF
TRBJ2-7,few,TRBV6-1,TRBD2,TGTGCCAGCAGAAGGCGAGCGGGAGTCTACGAGCAGTACTTC,CASRRRAGVYEQYF
TRBJ2-1,NA,TRBV5-1,NA,TGCGCCAGCAGCTTGGGGGCAGGGGTACGAGATGAGCAGTTCTTC,CASSLGAGVRDEQFF
TRBJ1-1,NA,TRBV7-6,NA,TGTGCCAGCAGCTTAGTTGGAAGGGGGGGAACTGAAGCTTTCTTT,CASSLVGRGGTEAFF
TRBJ2-7,NA,TRBV5-4,NA,TGTGCCAGCAGCTTAAACTCCCACTACGAGCAGTACTTC,CASSLNSHYEQYF
TRBJ2-2,NA,TRBV11-2,TRBD1,TGTGCCAGCAGCTTAGGACAGGGGCCCGGGGAGCTGTTTTTT,CASSLGQGPGELFF
TRBJ2-1,few,TRBV11-1,NA,TGTGCCAGCAGACATACGGGGAAGGGTAGGGGGTACAATGAGCAGTTCTTC,CASRHTGKGRGYNEQFF
TRBJ2-7,once,TRBV7-3,NA,TGTGCCAGCAGCTTAACCGGCAGGGGGGACCCGGAGCAGTACTTC,CASSLTGRGDPEQYF
TRBJ1-4,few,TRBV28,TRBD1,TGTGCCAGCAGTTTTCTTCCGGGACAGCTTAATGAAAAACTGTTTTTT,CASSFLPGQLNEKLFF
TRBJ2-7,few,TRBV7-6,TRBD2,TGTGCCAGCAGCTTATCCGGCGGGAGTTACGAGCAGTACTTC,CASSLSGGSYEQYF
TRBJ2-7,NA,TRBV27,TRBD1,TGTGCCAGCAGTACCAATGGGGGGAGGACAGGGGACGAGCAGTACTTC,CASSTNGGRTGDEQYF
TRBJ1-5,once,TRBV6-1,NA,TGTGCCAGCAGTGAAGCGGGCAGGGGAGGGCGACAGCCCCAGCATTTT,CASSEAGRGGRQPQHF
TRBJ1-3,NA,TRBV19,NA,TGTGCCAGTATCGTATCCAGGGGTCCAGGAAACACCATATATTTT,CASIVSRGPGNTIYF
TRBJ2-1,NA,TRBV28,TRBD2,TGTGCCAGCAGAGGGTGGTCCGGGACTAGCGGGAGGATAGGTGAGCAGTTCTTC,CASRGWSGTSGRIGEQFF
TRBJ2-5,NA,TRBV9,NA,TGTGCCAGCAGCGTGGGGGGAGAGACCCAGTACTTC,CASSVGGETQYF
TRBJ1-1,few,TRBV7-2,TRBD1,TGTGCCAGCAGCTTGGACAGGGTGGCTTTCTTT,CASSLDRVAFF
TRBJ2-7,NA,TRBV10-3,NA,TGTGCCATCACCCAACAGGGCGCATCCTACGAGCAGTACTTC,CAITQQGASYEQYF
TRBJ2-5,NA,TRBV19,NA,TGTGCCACTAGCGCGCGGATGCAAGAGACCCAGTACTTC,CATSARMQETQYF
TRBJ2-1,NA,TRBV27,NA,TGTGCCAGCAGTTCCTGGGGTGCGTTAGCGCGCTCCGGGCAGTTCTTC,CASSSWGALARSGQFF
TRBJ2-3,once,TRBV28,TRBD2,TGTGCCAGTGCTAGCGGGATGTATACGCAGTATTTT,CASASGMYTQYF
TRBJ1-1,NA,TRBV5-1,NA,TGCGCCAGCAGCTTGGCCGGGATAGAAGTCTTCACTGAAGCTTTCTTT,CASSLAGIEVFTEAFF
TRBJ2-4,NA,TRBV11-2,TRBD2,TGTGCCAGCAGCCCATTCAGCGGGGTACTAGCCAAAAACATTCAGTACTTC,CASSPFSGVLAKNIQYF
TRBJ2-1,few,TRBV2,TRBD1,TGTGCCAGCAGTAACAGGGGAAGTGAGCAGTTCTTC,CASSNRGSEQFF
TRBJ2-7,NA,TRBV30,TRBD1,TGTGCCTGGAGTCGGACAGGGGCCTACGAGCAGTACTTC,CAWSRTGAYEQYF
TRBJ1-2,NA,TRBV5-1,TRBD1,TGCGCCAGCACCTTAGGGACAGAGCGAGGTGGCTACACCTTC,CASTLGTERGGYTF
TRBJ1-2,NA,TRBV10-3,NA,TGTGCCATCAGCCCCCCCGGCGGCTATGGCTACACCTTC,CAISPPGGYGYTF
TRBJ2-3,once,TRBV4-1,NA,TGCGCCAGCAGCCAAGAGGGAGTACAGTCAGATACGCAGTATTTT,CASSQEGVQSDTQYF
TRBJ2-4,NA,TRBV12-5,TRBD2,TGTGCTAGTCCCGGACTAGCGGGAAGGTTAGCCAAAAACATTCAGTACTTC,CASPGLAGRLAKNIQYF
TRBJ2-2,NA,TRBV6-5,TRBD1,TGTGCCAGCACTAACCAGGGGGCAGGCACCGGGGAGCTGTTTTTT,CASTNQGAGTGELFF
TRBJ2-7,NA,TRBV19,TRBD1,TGTGCCAGTACCCCGACAGGGTTTCCCTACGAGCAGTACTTC,CASTPTGFPYEQYF
TRBJ1-1,few,TRBV11-1,TRBD1,TGTGCCAGCCTTCTAGACAGGGTGGCGGACACTGAAGCTTTCTTT,CASLLDRVADTEAFF
TRBJ2-1,NA,TRBV28,TRBD2,TGTGCCAGCAGTTTAGGTATCGGGACTAGCGGGAGTAATGAGCAGTTCTTC,CASSLGIGTSGSNEQFF